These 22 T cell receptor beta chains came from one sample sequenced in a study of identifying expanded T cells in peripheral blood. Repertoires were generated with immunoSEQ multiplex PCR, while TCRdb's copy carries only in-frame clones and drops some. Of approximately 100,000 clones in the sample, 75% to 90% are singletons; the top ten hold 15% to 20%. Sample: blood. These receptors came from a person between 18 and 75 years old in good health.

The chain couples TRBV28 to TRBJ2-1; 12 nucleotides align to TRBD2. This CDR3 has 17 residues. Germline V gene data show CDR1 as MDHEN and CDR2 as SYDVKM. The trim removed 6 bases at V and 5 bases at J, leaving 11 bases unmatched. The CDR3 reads CASSSLAGGPRDNEQFF. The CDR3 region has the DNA TGTGCCAGCAGCTCCCTAGCGGGGGGGCCTAGGGACAATGAGCAGTTCTTC. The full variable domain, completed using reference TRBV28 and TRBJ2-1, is DVKVTQSSRYLVKRTGEKVFLECVQDMDHENMFWYRQDPGLGLRLIYFSYDVKMKEKGDIPEGYSVSREKKERFSLILESASTNQTSMYLCASSSLAGGPRDNEQFFGPGTRLTVL.

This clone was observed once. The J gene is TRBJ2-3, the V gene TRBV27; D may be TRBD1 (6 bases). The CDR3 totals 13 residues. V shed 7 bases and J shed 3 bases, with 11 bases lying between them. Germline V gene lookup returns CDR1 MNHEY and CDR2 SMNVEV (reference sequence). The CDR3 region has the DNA TGTGCCAGCACCCCCAGGGGAACAGATACGCAGTATTTT. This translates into CASTPRGTDTQYF.

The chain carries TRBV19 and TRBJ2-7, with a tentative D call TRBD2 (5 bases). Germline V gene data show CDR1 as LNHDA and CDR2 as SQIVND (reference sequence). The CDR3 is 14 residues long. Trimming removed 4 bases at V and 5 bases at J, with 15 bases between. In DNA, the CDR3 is TGTGCCAGTAGTACCACCACTAGTTTCAACGAGCAGTACTTC. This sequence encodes CASSTTTSFNEQYF.

Written as DNA, the CDR3 is TGTGCCAGCAGGCCAGGACTAGCGGGGGGGATCTACGAGCAGTACTTC. This translates into CASRPGLAGGIYEQYF. The chain couples TRBV11-2 to TRBJ2-7, with 15 bases matching TRBD2. The germline gives CDR1 SGHAT, CDR2 FQNNGV. Trimming took 6 bases from V and 3 from J; bases not matched to a gene: 6. The CDR3 has 16 residues.

The CDR3 DNA follows: TGTGCCAGCAGCCGACTCAGGGATCAGCCCCAGCATTTT. This gives the protein CASSRLRDQPQHF. This chain joins TRBV7-2 and TRBJ1-5, with D possibly being TRBD1 (5 bases). V lost 5 bases, J lost 5 bases, and 10 bases lay in between. Per germline, CDR1 SGHTA and CDR2 FQGNSA. The CDR3 loop spans 13 amino acids.

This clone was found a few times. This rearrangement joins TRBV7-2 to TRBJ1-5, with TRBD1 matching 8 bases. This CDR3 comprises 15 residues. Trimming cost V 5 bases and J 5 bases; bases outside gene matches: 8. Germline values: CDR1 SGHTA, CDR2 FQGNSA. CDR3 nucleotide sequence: TGTGCCAGCAGCCGTTCAGGGACAGGCGATCAGCCCCAGCATTTT. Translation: CASSRSGTGDQPQHF.

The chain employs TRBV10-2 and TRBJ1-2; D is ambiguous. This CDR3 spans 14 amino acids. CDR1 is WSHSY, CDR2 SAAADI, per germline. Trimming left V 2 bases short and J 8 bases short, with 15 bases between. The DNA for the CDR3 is TGCGCCAGCAGTGAGCCGGGGTGGGATAAAGGCTACACCTTC. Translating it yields CASSEPGWDKGYTF.

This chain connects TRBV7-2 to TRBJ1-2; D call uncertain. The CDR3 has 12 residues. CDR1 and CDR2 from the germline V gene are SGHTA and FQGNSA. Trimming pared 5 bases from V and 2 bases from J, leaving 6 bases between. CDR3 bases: TGTGCCAGCAGCCCTGACAACTATGGCTACACCTTC. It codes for CASSPDNYGYTF.

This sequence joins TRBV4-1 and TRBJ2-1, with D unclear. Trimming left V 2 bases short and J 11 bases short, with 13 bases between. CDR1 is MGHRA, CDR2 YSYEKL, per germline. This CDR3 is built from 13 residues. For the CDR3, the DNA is TGCGCCAGCAGCCAATATCTGGGTCGACAGCAGTTCTTC. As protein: CASSQYLGRQQFF.

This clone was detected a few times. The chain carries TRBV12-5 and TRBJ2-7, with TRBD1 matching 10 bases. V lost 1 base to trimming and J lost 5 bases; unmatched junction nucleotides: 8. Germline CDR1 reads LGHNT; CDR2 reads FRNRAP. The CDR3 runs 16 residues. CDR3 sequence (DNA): TGTGCTAGTGGTTTGGGTCGACAGGGGGCATTCGACGAGCAGTACTTC. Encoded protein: CASGLGRQGAFDEQYF.

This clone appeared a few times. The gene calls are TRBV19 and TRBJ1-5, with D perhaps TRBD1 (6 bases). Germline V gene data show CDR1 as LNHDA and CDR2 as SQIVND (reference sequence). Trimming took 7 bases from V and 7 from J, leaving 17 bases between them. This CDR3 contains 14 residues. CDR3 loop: CASTGSTGRQPQHF. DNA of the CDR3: TGTGCCAGTACCGGCAGCACAGGGAGGCAGCCCCAGCATTTT.

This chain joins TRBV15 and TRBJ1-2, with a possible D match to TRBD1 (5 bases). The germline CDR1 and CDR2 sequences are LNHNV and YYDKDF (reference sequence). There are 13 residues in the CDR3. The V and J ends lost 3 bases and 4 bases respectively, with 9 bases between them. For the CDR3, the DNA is TGTGCCACCAGCAGTTTTGGGGGCTATGGCTACACCTTC. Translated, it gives CATSSFGGYGYTF.

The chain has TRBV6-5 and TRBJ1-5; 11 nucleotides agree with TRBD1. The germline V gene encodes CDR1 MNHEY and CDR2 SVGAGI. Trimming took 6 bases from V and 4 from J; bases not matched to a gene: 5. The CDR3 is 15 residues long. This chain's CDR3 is CASRRGTGGNQPQHF. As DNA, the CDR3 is TGTGCCAGCAGACGAGGGACAGGGGGGAATCAGCCCCAGCATTTT.

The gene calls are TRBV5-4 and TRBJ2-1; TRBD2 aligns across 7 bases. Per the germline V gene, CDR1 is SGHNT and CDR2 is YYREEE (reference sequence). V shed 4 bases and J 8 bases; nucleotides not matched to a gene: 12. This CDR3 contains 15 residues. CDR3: CASSPGLSVRDEQFF. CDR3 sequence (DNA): TGTGCCAGCAGCCCGGGACTAAGCGTTCGGGATGAGCAGTTCTTC.

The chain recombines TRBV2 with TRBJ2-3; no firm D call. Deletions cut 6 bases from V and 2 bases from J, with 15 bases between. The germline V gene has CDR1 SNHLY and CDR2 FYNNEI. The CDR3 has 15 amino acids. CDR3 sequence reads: CASRLDTSNTDTQYF. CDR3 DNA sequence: TGTGCCAGCAGACTTGACACAAGCAACACAGATACGCAGTATTTT. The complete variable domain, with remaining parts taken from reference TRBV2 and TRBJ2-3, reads EPEVTQTPSHQVTQMGQEVILRCVPISNHLYFYWYRQILGQKVEFLVSFYNNEISEKSEIFDDQFSVERPDGSNFTLKIRSTKLEDSAMYFCASRLDTSNTDTQYFGPGTRLTVL.

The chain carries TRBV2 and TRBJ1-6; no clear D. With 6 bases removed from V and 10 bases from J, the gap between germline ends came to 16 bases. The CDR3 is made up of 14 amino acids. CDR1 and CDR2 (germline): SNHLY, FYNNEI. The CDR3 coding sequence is TGTGCCAGCAGGAGGGCGCGAGATGACTCACCCCTCCACTTT. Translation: CASRRARDDSPLHF.

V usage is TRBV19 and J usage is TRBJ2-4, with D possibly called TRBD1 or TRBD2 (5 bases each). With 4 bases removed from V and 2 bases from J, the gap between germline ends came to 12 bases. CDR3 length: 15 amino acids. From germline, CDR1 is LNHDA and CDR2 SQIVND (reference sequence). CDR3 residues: CASSTPGRTKNIQYF. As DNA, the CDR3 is TGTGCCAGTAGTACCCCAGGGAGAACCAAAAACATTCAGTACTTC. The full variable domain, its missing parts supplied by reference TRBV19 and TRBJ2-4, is DGGITQSPKYLFRKEGQNVTLSCEQNLNHDAMYWYRQDPGQGLRLIYYSQIVNDFQKGDIAEGYSVSREKKESFPLTVTSAQKNPTAFYLCASSTPGRTKNIQYFGAGTRLSVL.

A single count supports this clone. CDR3 coding DNA: TGTGCCAGCAGCCCAATGGGACAGGGGGAAAAACTGTTTTTT. Its translation is CASSPMGQGEKLFF. The genes are TRBV7-2 and TRBJ1-4; TRBD1 matches 10 bases. Trimming cost V 5 bases and J 8 bases; bases outside gene matches: 5. Germline V CDR1 and CDR2: SGHTA, FQGNSA. CDR3 size: 14 residues.

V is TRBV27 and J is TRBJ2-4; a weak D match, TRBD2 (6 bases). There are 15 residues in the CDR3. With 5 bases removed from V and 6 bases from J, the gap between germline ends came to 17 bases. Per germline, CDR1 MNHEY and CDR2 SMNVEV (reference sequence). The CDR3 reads CASSPSSGGANIQYF. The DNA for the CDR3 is TGTGCCAGCAGTCCCTCCTCCGGAGGGGCAAACATTCAGTACTTC.

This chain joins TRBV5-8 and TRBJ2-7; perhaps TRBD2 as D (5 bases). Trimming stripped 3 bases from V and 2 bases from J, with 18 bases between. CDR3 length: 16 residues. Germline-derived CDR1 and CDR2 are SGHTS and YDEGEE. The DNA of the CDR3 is TGTGCCAGCAGCTGGCCCGATGAGGGCGGCGCCTACGAGCAGTACTTC. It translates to CASSWPDEGGAYEQYF.

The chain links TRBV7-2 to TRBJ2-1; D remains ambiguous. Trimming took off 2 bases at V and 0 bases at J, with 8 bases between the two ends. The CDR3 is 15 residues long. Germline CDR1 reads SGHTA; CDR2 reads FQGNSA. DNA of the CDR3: TGTGCCAGCAGCTTAACAGCGTTCTCCTACAATGAGCAGTTCTTC. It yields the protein CASSLTAFSYNEQFF.

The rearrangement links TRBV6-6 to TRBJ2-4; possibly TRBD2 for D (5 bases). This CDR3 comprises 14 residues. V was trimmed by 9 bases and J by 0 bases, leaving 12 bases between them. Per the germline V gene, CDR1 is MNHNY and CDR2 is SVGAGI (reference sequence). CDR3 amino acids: CASGVRVAKNIQYF. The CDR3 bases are TGTGCCAGTGGGGTGCGGGTAGCCAAAAACATTCAGTACTTC.